Sequencing of this T cell receptor beta chain was carried out in a study of CD8 T cells in ankylosing spondylitis. Findings and caveats of the study: In peripheral blood, disease-linked CD8+ clones occurred at relatively low frequencies. Blood of patients with ankylosing spondylitis appeared to be characterized by a TCR beta motif of several highly homologous variants. Earlier work had already found some motif variants in reactive arthritis synovial fluid and blood.

Construction of TCR beta libraries was performed using quantitative 5'-RACE with molecular barcodes. TCRdb reprocessed the 5' RACE reads via MiXCR and lists one record per CDR3 protein. In the table there are 200,000 to 250,000 distinct CDR3 sequences, roughly 10% of which are singletons. Germline assignment: CDR1 MDHEN and CDR2 SYDVKM. V gave up 6 bases and J gave up 4 bases; unmatched junction bases: 8. The CDR3 sequence is 15 residues long. This clonotype was detected many times. Its antigen is not identified. Material for sequencing was blood, either unsorted or a sorted T cell fraction (not recorded which). The rearrangement links TRBV28 to TRBJ2-1; 8 bases map to TRBD2. The receptor comes from a male donor with ankylosing spondylitis or in good health (not recorded which). CDR3 DNA sequence: TGTGCCAGCAGGTCCCCGGGACTAGGTTACAATGAGCAGTTCTTC. Translation: CASRSPGLGYNEQFF. The variable domain in full, completed from reference TRBV28 and TRBJ2-1, reads DVKVTQSSRYLVKRTGEKVFLECVQDMDHENMFWYRQDPGLGLRLIYFSYDVKMKEKGDIPEGYSVSREKKERFSLILESASTNQTSMYLCASRSPGLGYNEQFFGPGTRLTVL.